This T cell receptor (beta chain) was captured by sequencing in a study of cytomegalovirus exposure and HLA in healthy donors. Findings of the study overall: Highly shared sequence variants in one cluster were likely a sequencing artifact. Earlier analysis yielded a pattern in which most TCR beta V segments were productive about 87% or about 30% of the time. A later analysis showed TCR association rates differing by HLA locus, peaking at DRB1 and lowest at HLA-C. In a later analysis, productive TCRs from donors in an Asian-associated ancestry cluster reportedly carried fewer N-insertions than the cohort mean.

As for this clone: Its matching antigen is unknown.

60 Vbeta and 13 Jbeta primers were used in PCR. Produced via immunoSEQ multiplex PCR; TCRdb's table is partial and in-frame only. The table lists tens of thousands of clones, 78% of them singletons. The sequenced sample was PBMCs. The clonotype originates from a man aged 40-55 years in good health and CMV-seronegative.

The CDR3 reads CASSLGVGGAGQETQYF. The CDR3 DNA reads TGCGCCAGCAGCTTAGGGGTAGGGGGCGCGGGTCAAGAGACCCAGTACTTC. This chain links TRBV5-1 with TRBJ2-5, with 7 positions matching TRBD1. Trimming removed 2 bases from V and 2 bases from J; junction bases left unmatched: 12. This CDR3 spans 17 amino acids. The germline V gene has CDR1 SGHRS and CDR2 YFSETQ.